This TCR beta chain appears in the sequencing data of a study of CD8 T cells in Susac syndrome. Study-level results: When the CD4+ T cell repertoires of patients with Susac syndrome were examined, they did not show any clonal expansion.

RNA was extracted with the RNeasy kit, and a quantity of about 0.45 to 1 ug was reverse transcribed using random hexamers. By means of immunoSEQ multiplex PCR, TCR beta CDR3 spanning 54 Vbeta and 13 Jbeta underwent amplification. TCRdb itself ran the immunoSEQ multiplex PCR reads through MiXCR, one entry per CDR3 protein. The table records around 190,000 distinct CDR3 sequences, 94% of them present only once. CD8+ and CD4+ T cells were negatively isolated; TEMRA cells were FACS-enriched. This clonotype is a singleton in its sample. No antigen is known for it. The receptor's source is a human donor with Susac syndrome. Sequencing was performed on CD4+ T cells from PBMCs.

The CDR3 protein is CASSIDRSYNSPLHF. DNA for the CDR3: TGTGCCAGCAGCATCGACAGGTCGTATAATTCACCCCTCCACTTT. V and J are TRBV12-3 or TRBV12-4 and TRBJ1-6; D may be TRBD1 (6 bases). The germline V and J ends were trimmed by 6 bases and 4 bases, with 13 bases remaining between them. This CDR3 is 15 amino acids long.